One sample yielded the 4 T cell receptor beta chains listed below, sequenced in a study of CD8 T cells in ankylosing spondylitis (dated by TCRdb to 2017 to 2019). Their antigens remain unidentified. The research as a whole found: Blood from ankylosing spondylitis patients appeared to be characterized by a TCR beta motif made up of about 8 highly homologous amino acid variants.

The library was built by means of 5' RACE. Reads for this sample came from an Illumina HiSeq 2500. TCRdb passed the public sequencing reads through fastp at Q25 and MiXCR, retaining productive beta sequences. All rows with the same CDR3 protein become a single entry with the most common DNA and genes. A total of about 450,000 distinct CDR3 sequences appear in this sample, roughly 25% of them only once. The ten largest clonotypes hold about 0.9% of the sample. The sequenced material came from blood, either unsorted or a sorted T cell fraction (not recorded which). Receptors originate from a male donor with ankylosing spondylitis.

CDR3 DNA sequence: TGTGCCACCCTCGCGCCACGTCAGAGGTACGAGCAGTACGTC. This encodes CATLAPRQRYEQYV. The rearrangement joins TRBV15 to TRBJ2-7; D gene unclear. From germline, CDR1 is LNHNV and CDR2 YYDKDF (reference sequence). This CDR3 region has 14 residues. The V end lost 8 bases, the J end lost 4 bases, and 18 bases lay between the germline ends.

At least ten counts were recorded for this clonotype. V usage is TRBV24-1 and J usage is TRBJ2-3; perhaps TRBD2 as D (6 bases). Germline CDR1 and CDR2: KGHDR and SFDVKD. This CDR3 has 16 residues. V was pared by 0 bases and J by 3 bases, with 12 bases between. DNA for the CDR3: TGTGCCACCAGTGATTTGCGTTTCGCGGGGACAGATACGCAGTATTTT. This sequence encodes CATSDLRFAGTDTQYF.

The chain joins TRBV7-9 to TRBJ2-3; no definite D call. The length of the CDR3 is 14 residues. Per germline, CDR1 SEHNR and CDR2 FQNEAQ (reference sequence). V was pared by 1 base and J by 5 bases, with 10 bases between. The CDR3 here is CASSLETAEDTQYF. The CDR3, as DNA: TGTGCCAGCAGCTTAGAGACTGCTGAAGATACGCAGTATTTT.

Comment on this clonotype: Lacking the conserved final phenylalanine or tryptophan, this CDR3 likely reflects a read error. This CDR3 is CAIEQEQFL. The CDR3 bases are TGTGCCATCGAACAGGAGCAGTTCCTC. The rearrangement joins TRBV10-3 to TRBJ2-1; D is undetermined. V was pared by 8 bases and J by 10 bases, with 6 bases between. This CDR3 is 9 amino acids long. Germline-derived CDR1 and CDR2 are ENHRY and SYGVKD.